This is a list of T cell receptor beta chains from one sample in a study of blood T cell repertoires in COVID-19. TCRdb's copy holds only in-frame clones and misses some; the assay was immunoSEQ multiplex PCR. This sample carries roughly 180,000 clones, about 88% of them seen once, and the ten largest clones take 0.99%. The sample was peripheral blood. The receptors were sampled from a man younger than 35 with acute or convalescent COVID-19. Both conserved end residues are part of each CDR3. D genes are given only for firm matches. Clone size is given for some rows only: seen once, a few or many times, or a class if the clone is expanded.

TRBJ1-5 | - | 14 | - | TRBV30 | TGTGCCTGGAGTGGCATGGGGGGGAATCAGCCCCAGCATTTT | CAWSGMGGNQPQHF
TRBJ2-1 | - | 13 | few | TRBV7-2 | TGTGCCAGCAGCTCGCAGGGGTACAATGAGCAGTTCTTC | CASSSQGYNEQFF
TRBJ2-1 | TRBD1 | 16 | - | TRBV28 | TGTGCCAGCATCCCTTCGACCGGGACAGGGGCGAATGAGCAGTTCTTC | CASIPSTGTGANEQFF
TRBJ2-7 | TRBD1 | 15 | - | TRBV25-1 | TGTGCCAGCCGAAAGCGAGGGACAGGGATCCACGAGCAGTACTTC | CASRKRGTGIHEQYF
TRBJ2-3 | TRBD2 | 15 | - | TRBV6-5 | TGTGCCAGCAGGCGGAGCGGGGGACTTCAAGATACGCAGTATTTT | CASRRSGGLQDTQYF
TRBJ2-3 | - | 12 | - | TRBV25-1 | TGTGCCAGCACAATAGGCACAGATACGCAGTATTTT | CASTIGTDTQYF
TRBJ2-3 | - | 13 | - | TRBV7-9 | TGTGCCAGCAGCCCTCCGAGCACAGATACGCAGTATTTT | CASSPPSTDTQYF
TRBJ1-5 | TRBD1 | 13 | - | TRBV4-1 | TGCGCCAGCAGCCACACAGGGGGTCAGCCCCAGCATTTT | CASSHTGGQPQHF
TRBJ2-5 | TRBD1 | 15 | - | TRBV19 | TGTGCCAGTAGTATCTCCGGACAGGGTGGTGAGACCCAGTACTTC | CASSISGQGGETQYF
TRBJ1-5 | - | 15 | - | TRBV19 | TGTGCCAGTAGTATGAGCACTTATAGCAATCAGCCCCAGCATTTT | CASSMSTYSNQPQHF
TRBJ1-1 | TRBD1 | 14 | - | TRBV9 | TGTGCCAGCAGCCGACAGGGAATCAACACTGAAGCTTTCTTT | CASSRQGINTEAFF
TRBJ2-3 | TRBD2 | 15 | - | TRBV7-3 | TGTGCCAGCAGCCCCCCCGCGGGGGGGCTTGATACGCAGTATTTT | CASSPPAGGLDTQYF
TRBJ2-2 | - | 14 | - | TRBV2 | TGTGCCAGCAATAAAGGGGGGGTAGGCGGGGAGCTGTTTTTT | CASNKGGVGGELFF
TRBJ1-4 | TRBD1 | 15 | - | TRBV18 | TGTGCCAGCTCACCAAACAGGGGATTGAGTGAAAAACTGTTTTTT | CASSPNRGLSEKLFF
TRBJ2-1 | - | 13 | - | TRBV18 | TGTGCCAGCTCACCAGCGGGCTACAATGAGCAGTTCTTC | CASSPAGYNEQFF
TRBJ2-5 | TRBD2 | 11 | - | TRBV29-1 | TGCAGCGCCGGGACTACGGAGACCCAGTACTTC | CSAGTTETQYF
TRBJ2-1 | - | 16 | - | TRBV5-5 | TGTGCCAGCAGCCCCTTCGGGGGGCCCTCCTACAATGAGCAGTTCTTC | CASSPFGGPSYNEQFF
TRBJ1-2 | TRBD1 | 15 | few | TRBV9 | TGTGCCAGCAGCATACGGACAGGGTCGAACTATGGCTACACCTTC | CASSIRTGSNYGYTF